These 24 T cell receptor beta chains came from one sample sequenced in a study of blood T cell repertoires in COVID-19. Here immunoSEQ multiplex PCR was the method, and the copy in TCRdb shows in-frame clones only, minus some. The sample has about 330,000 clones; 80% to 90% are singletons. Sequenced: PBMCs or T cells enriched from blood (not recorded which). Receptor source: a man aged 30-40 years who had recovered from COVID-19.

V gene TRBV9 combines with J gene TRBJ1-1; the D is unclear. CDR1 is SGDLS and CDR2 is YYNGEE in the germline V gene. The CDR3 consists of 13 residues. The V end was cut by 0 bases, the J end by 7 bases, with 10 bases between. CDR3 residues: CASSVALALEAFF. The CDR3 nucleotides read TGTGCCAGCAGCGTAGCCTTGGCCCTTGAAGCTTTCTTT. The full variable domain, completed using reference TRBV9 and TRBJ1-1, is DSGVTQTPKHLITATGQRVTLRCSPRSGDLSVYWYQQSLDQGLQFLIQYYNGEERAKGNILERFSAQQFPDLHSELNLSSLELGDSALYFCASSVALALEAFFGQGTRLTVV.

This clone was observed a single time. The chain uses TRBV7-2 and TRBJ2-1; TRBD2 matches 8 bases. The CDR3 length is 16 residues. Trimming cost V 2 bases and J 4 bases; bases outside gene matches: 7. Germline V CDR1 and CDR2: SGHTA, FQGNSA. CDR3 sequence: CASSLWAGGGYNEQFF. The CDR3 DNA is TGTGCCAGCAGCTTATGGGCTGGCGGGGGGTACAATGAGCAGTTCTTC.

About this clone itself: Just one base apart from a much larger clone, this may be a read error. The V call is TRBV6-5, the J call TRBJ1-1; TRBD1 is a possible D gene (6 bases). The CDR3 spans 13 residues. V dropped 5 bases and J dropped 1 base, with 8 bases sitting between them. Germline V gene lookup returns CDR1 MNHEY and CDR2 SVGAGI. The CDR3 is CASSRGQNTEAFF. The CDR3 DNA follows: TGTGCCAGCAGTAGGGGACAGAACACTGAAGCTTTCTTT.

The chain couples TRBV6-4 to TRBJ2-3; a weak D match, TRBD2 (7 bases). This CDR3 comprises 15 residues. The ends were cut back, 3 bases at V and 2 bases at J, with 12 bases in the middle. CDR1 MRHNA and CDR2 SNTAGT come from the germline V gene. CDR3 loop: CASSEVRGPTDTQYF. The DNA of the CDR3 is TGTGCCAGCAGTGAGGTGCGGGGGCCCACAGATACGCAGTATTTT.

This sequence joins TRBV9 and TRBJ2-7; the match to TRBD1 covers 10 bases. Per germline, CDR1 SGDLS and CDR2 YYNGEE. The length of the CDR3 is 16 residues. V was clipped by 0 bases and J by 3 bases; unmatched bases: 6. The CDR3 protein is CASSVGQGAYNYEQYF. CDR3 nucleotides: TGTGCCAGCAGCGTAGGACAGGGGGCCTATAACTACGAGCAGTACTTC.

This chain joins TRBV6-2 or TRBV6-3 and TRBJ2-1, with D tentatively TRBD2 (5 bases). The CDR3 sequence is 12 residues long. Trimming took off 6 bases at V and 9 bases at J, with 12 bases between the two ends. Germline CDR1 MNHEY, CDR2 SVGEGT. The CDR3 DNA is TGTGCCAGCAGCCCTACTAGTATTGAGCAGTTCTTC. It translates to CASSPTSIEQFF.

The V and J genes are TRBV4-2 and TRBJ1-1; D not certain. This CDR3 has 14 residues. V was shortened by 4 bases and J by 0 bases, with 9 bases between the two germline ends. Germline CDR1 is LGHNA and CDR2 is YNFKEQ. The CDR3 DNA reads TGTGCCAGCAGCCCTTACGGGGTGAACACTGAAGCTTTCTTT. Residues: CASSPYGVNTEAFF.

The chain combines TRBV18 with TRBJ2-1; 8 bases agree with TRBD1. The V segment lost 4 bases and the J segment 4 bases; nucleotides outside the gene matches: 6. CDR3 length equals 15 residues. Per germline, CDR1 KGHSH and CDR2 LQKENI. In nucleotides, the CDR3 is TGTGCCAGCTCACTTCAGGGGGCGGGGTACAATGAGCAGTTCTTC. This encodes CASSLQGAGYNEQFF.

The rearrangement joins TRBV5-6 to TRBJ2-7; 10 positions match TRBD1. In germline, CDR1 is SGHDT, CDR2 YYEEEE. The CDR3 consists of 15 residues. Trimming cost V 0 bases and J 3 bases; bases outside gene matches: 3. The CDR3 sequence: CASSLVGTGDYEQYF. The CDR3 DNA sequence: TGTGCCAGCAGCTTGGTCGGGACAGGGGACTACGAGCAGTACTTC.

Only one count was recorded for this clone. The chain has TRBV3-1 (or the pseudogene TRBV3-2) and TRBJ1-1; D is possibly TRBD1 (5 bases). Germline loops: CDR1 LGHDT, CDR2 YNNKEL (reference sequence). This CDR3 has 15 residues. Trimming took 4 bases from V and 3 from J, leaving 15 bases between them. The CDR3 nucleotides read TGTGCCAGCAGCCCCGACTCGGGGGGTTACACTGAAGCTTTCTTT. Protein product: CASSPDSGGYTEAFF.

This clone has only one observation. The chain is built from TRBV5-8 and TRBJ2-3, with a weak D call TRBD1 (6 bases). This CDR3 has 14 residues. Trimming removed 0 bases from V and 4 bases from J, with 9 bases in between. CDR1 is SGHTS and CDR2 is YDEGEE in the germline V gene. DNA of the CDR3: TGTGCCAGCAGCTTGGGGGCAGGGGCAGATACGCAGTATTTT. Its protein product is CASSLGAGADTQYF.

The rearrangement uses TRBV30 and TRBJ2-2; 9 bases match TRBD2. The CDR3 runs 18 residues. Germline CDR1 and CDR2: GTSNPN and SVGIG (reference sequence). Losses at the gene ends were 4 bases for V and 4 bases for J; bases not matched to a gene: 16. CDR3 sequence reads: CAWNPHQGLASFTGELFF. CDR3 nucleotides: TGTGCCTGGAACCCCCACCAGGGACTAGCCTCTTTCACCGGGGAGCTGTTTTTT. Using reference TRBV30 and TRBJ2-2 for the parts outside the CDR3, the full variable domain is SQTIHQWPATLVQPVGSPLSLECTVEGTSNPNLYWYRQAAGRGLQLLFYSVGIGQISSEVPQNLSASRPQDRQFILSSKKLLLSDSGFYLCAWNPHQGLASFTGELFFGEGSRLTVL.

This sequence joins TRBV7-2 and TRBJ2-5, with 8 bases identical to TRBD2. V shed 4 bases and J 5 bases; nucleotides not matched to a gene: 3. The CDR3 contains 13 residues. The germline V gene encodes CDR1 SGHTA and CDR2 FQGNSA. The CDR3 reads CASSSGLGETQYF. The CDR3 DNA is TGTGCCAGCAGCTCGGGACTAGGGGAGACCCAGTACTTC.

The chain couples TRBV3-1 (or the pseudogene TRBV3-2) to TRBJ2-3, with a possible D match to TRBD2 (5 bases). Trimming cost V 5 bases and J 10 bases, with 13 bases left between them. This CDR3 is built from 12 residues. The germline CDR1 and CDR2 sequences are LGHDT and YNNKEL (reference sequence). CDR3 residues: CASSSYGVAQYF. CDR3 DNA: TGTGCCAGCAGCTCATACGGGGTGGCGCAGTATTTT.

The rearrangement joins TRBV18 to TRBJ1-6; D call uncertain. This CDR3 spans 14 amino acids. V gave up 0 bases and J gave up 9 bases, with 9 bases separating them. CDR1 and CDR2 from the germline V gene are KGHSH and LQKENI. The CDR3 bases are TGTGCCAGCTCACCACCTATCAGGTCTTCACCCCTCCACTTT. Translating it yields CASSPPIRSSPLHF.

The chain has TRBV3-1 (or the pseudogene TRBV3-2) and TRBJ2-7, with D perhaps TRBD2 (6 bases). The CDR3 consists of 15 residues. Germline V gene sequence: CDR1 LGHDT, CDR2 YNNKEL (reference sequence). V was pared by 4 bases and J by 3 bases, with 16 bases between. This CDR3 is CASSLGPGALYEQYF. Here the CDR3 DNA reads TGTGCCAGCAGCCTCGGACCGGGAGCTCTCTACGAGCAGTACTTC.

The chain carries TRBV2 and TRBJ1-6; D is unclear. Trimming cost V 4 bases and J 10 bases, with 8 bases left between them. Germline lookup yields CDR1 SNHLY and CDR2 FYNNEI. The CDR3 has 12 amino acids. The CDR3 is CASSGEVSPLHF. The CDR3 DNA reads TGTGCCAGCAGTGGAGAAGTCTCACCCCTCCACTTT.

The V and J genes are TRBV5-1 and TRBJ1-2, with 10 bases aligning to TRBD1. J lost 3 bases, V lost 5 bases, and 7 bases had no gene match. Germline V lookup: CDR1 SGHRS, CDR2 YFSETQ. There are 15 residues in the CDR3. CDR3 nucleotide sequence: TGCGCCAGCAGGGGGGGACAGGGGCTCGACTATGGCTACACCTTC. Translating it yields CASRGGQGLDYGYTF.

Regarding this clone: Other DNA sequences of this sample code for an identical CDR3. The chain is built from TRBV5-1 and TRBJ1-5; 7 nucleotides agree with TRBD1. With V trimmed by 0 bases and J by 1 base, 1 base remained unmatched. The CDR3 loop spans 15 amino acids. Germline assignment: CDR1 SGHRS and CDR2 YFSETQ. DNA for the CDR3: TGCGCCAGCAGCTTGGGACAGGGCAGCAATCAGCCCCAGCATTTT. This sequence encodes CASSLGQGSNQPQHF.

The chain has TRBV19 and TRBJ1-2; tentatively, D is TRBD1 (6 bases). Germline V CDR1 and CDR2: LNHDA, SQIVND (reference sequence). V dropped 4 bases and J dropped 1 base, with 13 bases sitting between them. The CDR3 sequence is 15 residues long. In DNA form, the CDR3 reads TGTGCCAGTAGTACCCGGACAGACTTTAACTATGGCTACACCTTC. Amino acid sequence: CASSTRTDFNYGYTF.

This sequence joins TRBV2 and TRBJ1-5; tentatively, D is TRBD1 (6 bases). Trimming cost V 1 base and J 12 bases, with 10 bases left between them. The CDR3 consists of 12 residues. From germline, CDR1 is SNHLY and CDR2 FYNNEI. This CDR3 reads CASSEDRVLQHF. The CDR3 DNA is TGTGCCAGCAGTGAAGACAGGGTCCTCCAGCATTTT.

This chain uses TRBV7-9 with TRBJ1-6; TRBD1 matches at 9 bases. V was pared by 1 base and J by 7 bases, with 2 bases of the junction left unmatched. This CDR3 contains 15 residues. Germline-derived CDR1 and CDR2 are SEHNR and FQNEAQ (reference sequence). CDR3: CASSLGDRANSPLHF. CDR3 bases: TGTGCCAGCAGCTTAGGGGACAGGGCGAATTCACCCCTCCACTTT.

This clone was detected once. The chain has TRBV2 and TRBJ2-7, with TRBD2 matching 8 bases. Unmatched junction bases numbered 10, after V lost 6 bases and J lost 3 bases. CDR1 is SNHLY, CDR2 FYNNEI, per germline. The CDR3 totals 15 residues. CDR3 bases: TGTGCCAGCAGAGCCTCCGGGGGGGCGAACTACGAGCAGTACTTC. Amino acid sequence: CASRASGGANYEQYF.

The chain uses TRBV9 and TRBJ2-4, with a possible D match to TRBD2 (6 bases). The CDR3 runs to 15 residues. In germline, CDR1 is SGDLS, CDR2 YYNGEE. V was pared by 0 bases and J by 9 bases, with 16 bases between. CDR3 amino acids: CASSVATSRGGIQYF. The CDR3 nucleotides are TGTGCCAGCAGCGTAGCTACCTCTAGGGGAGGCATTCAGTACTTC.